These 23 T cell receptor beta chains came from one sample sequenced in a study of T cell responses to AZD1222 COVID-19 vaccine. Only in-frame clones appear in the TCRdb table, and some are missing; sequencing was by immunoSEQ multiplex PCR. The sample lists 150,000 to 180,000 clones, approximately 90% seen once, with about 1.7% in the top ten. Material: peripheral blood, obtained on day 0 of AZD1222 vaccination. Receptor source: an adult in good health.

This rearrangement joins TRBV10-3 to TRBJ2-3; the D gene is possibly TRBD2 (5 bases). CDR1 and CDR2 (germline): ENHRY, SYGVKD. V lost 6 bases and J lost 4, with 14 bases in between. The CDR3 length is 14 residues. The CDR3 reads CAISPLDIPDTQYF. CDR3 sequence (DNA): TGTGCCATCAGCCCACTAGACATCCCAGATACGCAGTATTTT.

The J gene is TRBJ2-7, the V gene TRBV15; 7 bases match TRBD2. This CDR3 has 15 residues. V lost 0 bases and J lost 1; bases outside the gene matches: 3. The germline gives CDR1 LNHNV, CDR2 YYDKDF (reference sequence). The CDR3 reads CATSREAGNSYEQYF. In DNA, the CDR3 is TGTGCCACCAGCAGAGAAGCGGGAAATTCCTACGAGCAGTACTTC. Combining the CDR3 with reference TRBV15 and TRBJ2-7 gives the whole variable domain DAMVIQNPRYQVTQFGKPVTLSCSQTLNHNVMYWYQQKSSQAPKLLFHYYDKDFNNEADTPDNFQSRRPNTSFCFLDIRSPGLGDTAMYLCATSREAGNSYEQYFGPGTRLTVT.

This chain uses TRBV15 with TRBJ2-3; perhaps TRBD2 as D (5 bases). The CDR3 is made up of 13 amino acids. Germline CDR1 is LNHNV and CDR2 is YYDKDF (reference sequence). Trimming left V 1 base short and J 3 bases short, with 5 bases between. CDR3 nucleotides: TGTGCCACCAGCAGAGGGACTACAGATACGCAGTATTTT. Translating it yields CATSRGTTDTQYF.

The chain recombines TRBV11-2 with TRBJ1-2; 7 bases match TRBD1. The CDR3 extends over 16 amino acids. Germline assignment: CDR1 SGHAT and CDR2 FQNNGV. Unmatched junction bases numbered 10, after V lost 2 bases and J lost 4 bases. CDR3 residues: CASSLTPGQEIYGYTF. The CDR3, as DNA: TGTGCCAGCAGCTTAACACCCGGACAGGAGATCTATGGCTACACCTTC.

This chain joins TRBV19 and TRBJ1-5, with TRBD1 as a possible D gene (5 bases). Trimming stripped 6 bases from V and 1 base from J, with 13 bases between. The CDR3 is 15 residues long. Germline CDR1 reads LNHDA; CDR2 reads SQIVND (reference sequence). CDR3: CASSQQEWSNQPQHF. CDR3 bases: TGTGCCAGTAGCCAACAGGAGTGGAGCAATCAGCCCCAGCATTTT. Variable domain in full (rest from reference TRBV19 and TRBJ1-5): DGGITQSPKYLFRKEGQNVTLSCEQNLNHDAMYWYRQDPGQGLRLIYYSQIVNDFQKGDIAEGYSVSREKKESFPLTVTSAQKNPTAFYLCASSQQEWSNQPQHFGDGTRLSIL.

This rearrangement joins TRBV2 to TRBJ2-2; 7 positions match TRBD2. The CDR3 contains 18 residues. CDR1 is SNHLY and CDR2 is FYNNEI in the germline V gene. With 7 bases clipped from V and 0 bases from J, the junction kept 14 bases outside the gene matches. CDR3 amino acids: CASTPIRAGLPNTGELFF. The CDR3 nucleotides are TGTGCCAGCACCCCCATACGAGCGGGATTGCCGAACACCGGGGAGCTGTTTTTT.

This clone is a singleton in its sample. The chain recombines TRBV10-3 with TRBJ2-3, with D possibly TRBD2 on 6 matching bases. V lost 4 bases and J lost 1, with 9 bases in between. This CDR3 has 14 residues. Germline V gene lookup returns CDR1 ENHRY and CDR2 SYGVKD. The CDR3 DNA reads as TGTGCCATCAGTGGGGGACTGGGCACAGATACGCAGTATTTT. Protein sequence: CAISGGLGTDTQYF.

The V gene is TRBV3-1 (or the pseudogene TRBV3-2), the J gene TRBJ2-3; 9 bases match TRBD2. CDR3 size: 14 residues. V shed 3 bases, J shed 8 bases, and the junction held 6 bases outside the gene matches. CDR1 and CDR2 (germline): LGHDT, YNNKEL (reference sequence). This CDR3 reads CASSHRAGGATQYF. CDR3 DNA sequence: TGTGCCAGCAGCCACCGGGCGGGAGGGGCTACGCAGTATTTT.

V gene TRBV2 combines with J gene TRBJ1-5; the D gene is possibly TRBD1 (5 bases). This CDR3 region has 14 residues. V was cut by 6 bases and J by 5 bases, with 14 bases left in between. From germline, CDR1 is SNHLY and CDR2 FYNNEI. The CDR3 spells CASSGRGDHQPQHF. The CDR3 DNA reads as TGTGCCAGCAGCGGGCGAGGGGACCATCAGCCCCAGCATTTT.

Here the CDR3 reads CASSSGLAGTIYEQYF. The CDR3 coding sequence is TGTGCCAGCAGCTCAGGACTAGCGGGGACGATCTACGAGCAGTACTTC. V is TRBV7-2 and J is TRBJ2-7; TRBD2 aligns across 12 bases. The junction had 7 bases not matched to a gene; V was cut back by 4 bases and J by 3 bases. Looked up from germline, CDR1 is SGHTA and CDR2 is FQGNSA. The CDR3 covers 16 residues. The entire variable domain, with the rest obtained from reference TRBV7-2 and TRBJ2-7, is as follows: GAGVSQSPSNKVTEKGKDVELRCDPISGHTALYWYRQSLGQGLEFLIYFQGNSAPDKSGLPSDRFSAERTGGSVSTLTIQRTQQEDSAVYLCASSSGLAGTIYEQYFGPGTRLTVT.

The CDR3 loop is CASSQEELLQGQYF. The CDR3 nucleotides read TGTGCCAGCAGCCAAGAGGAACTACTTCAGGGTCAGTATTTT. V and J are TRBV4-2 and TRBJ2-3, with a possible D match to TRBD1 (5 bases). The germline V and J ends were trimmed by 0 bases and 12 bases, with 16 bases remaining between them. There are 14 residues in the CDR3. Germline CDR1 reads LGHNA; CDR2 reads YNFKEQ.

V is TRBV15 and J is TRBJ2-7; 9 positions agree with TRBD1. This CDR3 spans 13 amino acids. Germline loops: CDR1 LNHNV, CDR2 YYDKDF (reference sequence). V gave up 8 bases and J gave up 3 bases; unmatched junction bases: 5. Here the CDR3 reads CATRGTGRYEQYF. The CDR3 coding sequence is TGTGCCACCCGAGGGACAGGGCGCTACGAGCAGTACTTC.

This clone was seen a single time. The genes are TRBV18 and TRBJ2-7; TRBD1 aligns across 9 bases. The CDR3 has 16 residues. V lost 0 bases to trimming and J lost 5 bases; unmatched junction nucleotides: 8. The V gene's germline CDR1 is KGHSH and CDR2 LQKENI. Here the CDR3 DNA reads TGTGCCAGCTCACCACCGCGGGGACAGGGTACCCACGAGCAGTACTTC. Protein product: CASSPPRGQGTHEQYF. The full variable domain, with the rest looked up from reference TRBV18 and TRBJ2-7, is NAGVMQNPRHLVRRRGQEARLRCSPMKGHSHVYWYRQLPEEGLKFMVYLQKENIIDESGMPKERFSAEFPKEGPSILRIQQVVRGDSAAYFCASSPPRGQGTHEQYFGPGTRLTVT.

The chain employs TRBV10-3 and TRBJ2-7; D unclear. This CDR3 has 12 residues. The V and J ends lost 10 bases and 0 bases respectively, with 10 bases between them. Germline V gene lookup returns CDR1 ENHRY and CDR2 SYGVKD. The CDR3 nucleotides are TGTGCCAGCCGCGAAGGCTCCTACGAGCAGTACTTC. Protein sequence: CASREGSYEQYF.

CDR3 sequence reads: CASTRVGEWSYNEQFF. CDR3 DNA sequence: TGTGCCAGCACACGGGTGGGGGAGTGGTCCTACAATGAGCAGTTCTTC. The chain recombines TRBV9 with TRBJ2-1, with D possibly being TRBD1 or TRBD2 (5 bases each). V was clipped by 6 bases and J by 1 base, with 17 bases between them. In germline, CDR1 is SGDLS, CDR2 YYNGEE. The CDR3 length is 16 residues.

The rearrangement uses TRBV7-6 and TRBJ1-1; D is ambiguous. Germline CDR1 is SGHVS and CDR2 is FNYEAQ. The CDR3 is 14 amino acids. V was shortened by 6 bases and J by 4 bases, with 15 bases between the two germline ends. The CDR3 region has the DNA TGTGCCAGCAGACCCTTCGACACCCTCACTGAAGCTTTCTTT. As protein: CASRPFDTLTEAFF.

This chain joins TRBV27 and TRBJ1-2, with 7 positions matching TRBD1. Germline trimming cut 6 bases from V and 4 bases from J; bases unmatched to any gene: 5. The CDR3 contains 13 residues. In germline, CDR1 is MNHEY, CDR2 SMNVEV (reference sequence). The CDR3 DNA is TGTGCCAGCAGCCGGACAGGCGCCTATGGCTACACCTTC. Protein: CASSRTGAYGYTF.

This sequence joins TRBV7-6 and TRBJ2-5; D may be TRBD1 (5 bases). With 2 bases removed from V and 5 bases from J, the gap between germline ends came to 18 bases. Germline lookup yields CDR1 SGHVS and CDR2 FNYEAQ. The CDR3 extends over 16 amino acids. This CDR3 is CASSLFVRKAGETQYF. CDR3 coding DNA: TGTGCCAGCAGCTTATTCGTCAGGAAGGCAGGGGAGACCCAGTACTTC.

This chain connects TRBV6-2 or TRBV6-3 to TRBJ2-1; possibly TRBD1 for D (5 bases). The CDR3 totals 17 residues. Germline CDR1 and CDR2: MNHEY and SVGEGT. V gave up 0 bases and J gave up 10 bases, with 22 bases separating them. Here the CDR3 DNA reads TGTGCCAGCAGTTACTCGATCCGGGTCGGCACCCCAGGGGAGCAGTTCTTC. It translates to CASSYSIRVGTPGEQFF.

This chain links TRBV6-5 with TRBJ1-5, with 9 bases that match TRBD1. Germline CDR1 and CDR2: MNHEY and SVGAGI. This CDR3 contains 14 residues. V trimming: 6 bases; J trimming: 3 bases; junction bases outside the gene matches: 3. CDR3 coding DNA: TGTGCCAGCAGAACAGGGGGCATCAATCAGCCCCAGCATTTT. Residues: CASRTGGINQPQHF.

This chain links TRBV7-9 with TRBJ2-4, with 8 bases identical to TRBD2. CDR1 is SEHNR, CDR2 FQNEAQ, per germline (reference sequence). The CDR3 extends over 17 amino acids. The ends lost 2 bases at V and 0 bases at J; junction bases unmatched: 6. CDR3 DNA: TGTGCCAGCAGCTTATTGACGGGAGGGCTAGCCAAAAACATTCAGTACTTC. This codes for CASSLLTGGLAKNIQYF.

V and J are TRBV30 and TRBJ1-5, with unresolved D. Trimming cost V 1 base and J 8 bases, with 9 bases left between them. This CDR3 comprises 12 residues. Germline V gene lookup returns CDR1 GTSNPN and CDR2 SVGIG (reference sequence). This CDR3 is CAWSGGDKPQHF. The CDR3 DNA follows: TGTGCCTGGAGTGGTGGGGATAAGCCCCAGCATTTT.

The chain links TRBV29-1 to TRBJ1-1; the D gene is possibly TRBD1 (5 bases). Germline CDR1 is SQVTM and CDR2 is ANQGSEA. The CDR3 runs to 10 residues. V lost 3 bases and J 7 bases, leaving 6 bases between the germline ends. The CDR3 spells CSVEGVEAFF. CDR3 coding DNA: TGCAGCGTTGAGGGGGTTGAAGCTTTCTTT.